The next 10 T cell receptor beta chains were all read from a single sample in a study of regulatory T cells in long-lasting Graves disease. Sequencing libraries for TCR beta were prepared with iRepertoire HTBI primers and Arm-PCR of CDR3 regions. Using its own MiXCR run on the multiplex PCR reads, TCRdb lists one record per CDR3 protein. Among hundreds of thousands of distinct CDR3 sequences listed, around 11% were seen once. Time point indicated: newly diagnosed GD, antithyroid drugs for less than 3 months. PBMCs provided the RNA from which the TCR library was made. These same records also appear under a second study, on T cells in Graves' hyperthyroidism and ophthalmopathy.

Source: peripheral blood mononuclear cells (PBMCs), taken at new diagnosis, from a patient treated with antithyroid drugs. These receptors all come from a woman under 40 with Graves disease.

This clonotype was picked up many times. The rearrangement links TRBV13 to TRBJ2-3, with D perhaps matching TRBD1 or TRBD2 (6 bases each). The germline CDR1 and CDR2 sequences are PRHDT and FYEKMQ (reference sequence). V shed 4 bases and J shed 5 bases, with 22 bases lying between them. The CDR3 has 17 residues. The CDR3 DNA is TGTGCCAGCAGCTCCCCTAGGGGGGAGGAAAGGAGAGATACGCAGTATTTT. It is translated as CASSSPRGEERRDTQYF.

This clonotype was counted ten times or more. The chain combines TRBV12-3 or TRBV12-4 with TRBJ2-1; D is possibly TRBD1 or TRBD2 (5 bases each). The CDR3 is made up of 15 amino acids. Trimming stripped 7 bases from V and 6 bases from J, with 19 bases between. The CDR3 region is CASTWGTHEANEQFF. CDR3 DNA: TGTGCCAGCACCTGGGGGACCCACGAGGCCAATGAGCAGTTCTTC.

This clonotype was picked up a small number of times. The chain has TRBV30 and TRBJ1-1; D is unresolved. Deletions cut 3 bases from V and 2 bases from J, with 13 bases between. CDR1 and CDR2 from the germline V gene are GTSNPN and SVGIG (reference sequence). The CDR3 has 14 amino acids. The CDR3 sequence: CAWSWWQRNTEAFF. The CDR3 DNA is TGTGCCTGGAGCTGGTGGCAGAGAAACACTGAAGCTTTCTTT. The whole variable domain, remainder taken from reference TRBV30 and TRBJ1-1, is SQTIHQWPATLVQPVGSPLSLECTVEGTSNPNLYWYRQAAGRGLQLLFYSVGIGQISSEVPQNLSASRPQDRQFILSSKKLLLSDSGFYLCAWSWWQRNTEAFFGQGTRLTVV.

In its sample, this clonotype was seen many times. The chain combines TRBV19 with TRBJ1-2; 8 nucleotides align to TRBD1. This CDR3 region has 14 residues. Germline loops: CDR1 LNHDA, CDR2 SQIVND (reference sequence). The V segment lost 1 base and the J segment 6 bases; nucleotides outside the gene matches: 4. CDR3 nucleotides: TGTGCCAGTAGTATAGTAACCAGGGGGCATGGCTACACCTTC. As protein: CASSIVTRGHGYTF.

This clonotype was found many times. The chain recombines TRBV27 with TRBJ2-7; TRBD2 matches 9 bases. Germline-derived CDR1 and CDR2 are MNHEY and SMNVEV (reference sequence). V dropped 5 bases and J dropped 5; count of bases not matched to a gene: 4. This CDR3 spans 13 amino acids. The CDR3 DNA sequence: TGTGCCAGCAGTAGGCGGGAGGGTGACGAGCAGTACTTC. Its translation: CASSRREGDEQYF.

This clonotype was observed many times. The rearrangement links TRBV2 to TRBJ2-3; the match to TRBD1 covers 9 bases. V shed 0 bases, J shed 6 bases, and the junction held 7 bases outside the gene matches. This CDR3 has 16 residues. CDR1 and CDR2 from the germline V gene are SNHLY and FYNNEI. CDR3 DNA: TGTGCCAGCAGTGAAGCCTGGACAGGGGTTGCGGATACGCAGTATTTT. Its protein product is CASSEAWTGVADTQYF.

This clonotype has a count of ten or more. The CDR3 spells CSAHPRDRVGEQYF. CDR3 bases: TGCAGTGCTCACCCCAGGGACAGGGTCGGCGAGCAGTACTTC. This chain uses TRBV20-1 with TRBJ2-7, with 9 bases lining up with TRBD1. This CDR3 spans 14 amino acids. CDR1 is DFQATT and CDR2 is SNEGSKA in the germline V gene (reference sequence). The ends lost 5 bases at V and 6 bases at J; junction bases unmatched: 11.

The V gene is TRBV19, the J gene TRBJ1-2, with D tentatively TRBD1 (5 bases). V was pared by 7 bases and J by 6 bases, with 12 bases between. Per the germline V gene, CDR1 is LNHDA and CDR2 is SQIVND (reference sequence). The CDR3 runs to 12 residues. The CDR3 sequence is CASTEGRNGYTF. CDR3 coding DNA: TGTGCCAGTACGGAGGGGCGTAATGGCTACACCTTC.

A remark on this clonotype: A read error may explain this, as a much larger clone is one base away. This chain uses TRBV29-1 with TRBJ2-5, with a tentative D call TRBD2 (5 bases). Trimming took off 5 bases at V and 11 bases at J, with 18 bases between the two ends. The CDR3 is 12 residues long. Germline V gene data show CDR1 as SQVTM and CDR2 as ANQGSEA. CDR3 coding DNA: TGCAGCGTTCGACGGGGTGGTAGTGAGCAGTACTTC. It is translated as CSVRRGGSEQYF.

A note on this clonotype: At one boundary the junction diverges from the germline segment, which might be a read error. This chain joins TRBV9 and TRBJ2-1; TRBD2 matches 9 bases. The germline CDR1 and CDR2 sequences are SGDLS and YYNGEE. The CDR3 is 14 residues long. The CDR3 reads CASSAGTSYNGQFF. The CDR3 DNA reads as TGTGCCAGCAGCGCTGGGACTAGCTACAATGGGCAGTTCTTC.